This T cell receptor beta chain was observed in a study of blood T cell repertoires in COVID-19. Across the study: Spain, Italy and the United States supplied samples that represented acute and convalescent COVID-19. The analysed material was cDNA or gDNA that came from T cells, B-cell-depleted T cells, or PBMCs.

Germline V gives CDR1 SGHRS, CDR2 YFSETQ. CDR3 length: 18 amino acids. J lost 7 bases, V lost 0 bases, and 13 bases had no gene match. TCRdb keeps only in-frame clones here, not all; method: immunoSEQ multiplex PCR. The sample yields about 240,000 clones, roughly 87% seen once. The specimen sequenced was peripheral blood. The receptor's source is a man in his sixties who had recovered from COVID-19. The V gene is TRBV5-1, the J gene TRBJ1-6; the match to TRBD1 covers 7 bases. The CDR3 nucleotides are TGCGCCAGCAGCTTGGCCCTCGGAACAGGGGCGAAAAATTCACCCCTCCACTTT. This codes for CASSLALGTGAKNSPLHF.